Listed below are T cell receptor beta chains from one sample, sequenced in a study of cytomegalovirus exposure and HLA in healthy donors. The data were produced by immunoSEQ multiplex PCR, yet TCRdb's version contains in-frame clones alone and is incomplete. The table records some 200,000 clones, 55% to 65% of them present only once. The specimen sequenced was PBMCs. All receptors derive from a man aged 35 to 55 in good health and CMV-seronegative. Both conserved end residues are part of each CDR3. A D gene is named only where the DNA matches it firmly. Only some rows state a clone size, as once, few, many or a class for expanded clones.

>TRBV19|.|TRBJ2-5|TRBD1
TGTGCCAGTAGTATACGACTGGGACAGGGGGAAGAGACCCAGTACTTC
CASSIRLGQGEETQYF
>TRBV9|.|TRBJ2-5|TRBD2
TGTGCCAGCAGCGTATTCGGAGGGAGGGAAGAGACCCAGTACTTC
CASSVFGGREETQYF
>TRBV13|.|TRBJ2-1|TRBD2
TGTGCCAGCAGCTTAGAGTATGGGACTAGCGGTAGTTCGGATGAGCAGTTCTTC
CASSLEYGTSGSSDEQFF
>TRBV19|.|TRBJ2-5|TRBD2
TGTGCCAGTAGTATAACTCCTAGCGGGGAAGGGACCCAGTACTTC
CASSITPSGEGTQYF
>TRBV20-1|.|TRBJ2-7|.
TGCCTATCTAGAGAGCAGTACTTC
CLSREQYF
>TRBV27|few|TRBJ2-1|TRBD2
TGTGCCAGCGGACTAGCGGATCTCTACAATGAGCAGTTCTTC
CASGLADLYNEQFF
>TRBV19|.|TRBJ1-1|TRBD1
TGTGCCAGTAGTAGACAGGGGGCAGGCACTGAAGCTTTCTTT
CASSRQGAGTEAFF
>TRBV6-5|.|TRBJ1-5|TRBD1
TGTGCCAGCAGTCCAGGGGGTAATCAGCCCCAGCATTTT
CASSPGGNQPQHF
>TRBV27|few|TRBJ1-1|.
TGTGCCAGCAGTTTACTCAGGGGAGTCACTGAAGCTTTCTTT
CASSLLRGVTEAFF
>TRBV4-1|.|TRBJ1-6|.
TGCGCCAGCAGCCAAGGCAGCTCCTATAATTCACCCCTCCACTTT
CASSQGSSYNSPLHF
>TRBV5-1|.|TRBJ2-4|TRBD2
TGCGCCAGCAGCTTGGCCGGGGGGGCCGAAAACATTCAGTACTTC
CASSLAGGAENIQYF
>TRBV11-2|.|TRBJ2-1|.
TGTGCCAGCAGCTTAGCGGGAGTAAACAATGAGCAGTTCTTC
CASSLAGVNNEQFF
>TRBV27|.|TRBJ2-7|TRBD1
TGTGCCAGCAGGGACAGGGCCTACGAGCAGTACTTC
CASRDRAYEQYF
>TRBV2|.|TRBJ1-2|TRBD1
TGTGCCAGCAGTGCCACCGACAGGGCGTATGGCTACACCTTC
CASSATDRAYGYTF
>TRBV4-1|.|TRBJ1-5|.
TGCGCCAGCAGCCGCCGACAGACTAATCAGCCCCAGCATTTT
CASSRRQTNQPQHF
>TRBV29-1|.|TRBJ2-5|.
TGCAGCGTTGAGGAGGAGACCCAGTACTTC
CSVEEETQYF
>TRBV30|once|TRBJ2-7|TRBD2
TGTGCCTGGAGTTTCCGACTAGCGGGAGGTGACAAGCAGTACTTC
CAWSFRLAGGDKQYF
>TRBV5-1|few|TRBJ2-3|TRBD2
TGCGCCAGCAGCTCGGGACTAGCGGGCGGCACAGATACGCAGTATTTT
CASSSGLAGGTDTQYF
>TRBV5-1|.|TRBJ2-6|.
TGCGCCAGCAGCCCATCGACACGCTCTGGGGCCAACGTCCTGACTTTC
CASSPSTRSGANVLTF
>TRBV5-4|.|TRBJ1-2|TRBD1
TGTGCCAGCAGCCCCCCGGACAGGTTCGATGGCTACACCTTC
CASSPPDRFDGYTF
>TRBV7-8|once|TRBJ2-7|.
TGTGCCAGCAGCAGAAGACTCTCCGGCTCCTACGAGCAGTACTTC
CASSRRLSGSYEQYF
>TRBV30|.|TRBJ1-1|.
TGTGCCGGGACTTGGAACACTGAAGCTTTCTTT
CAGTWNTEAFF
>TRBV7-2|.|TRBJ1-1|.
TGTGCCAGCAGCTTAGAAGGTCCCAGGGCTGAAGCTTTCTTT
CASSLEGPRAEAFF
>TRBV7-9|.|TRBJ2-7|.
TGTGCCAGCAGTTCGTTTCAGGGGGGTCCCTACGAGCAGTACTTC
CASSSFQGGPYEQYF
>TRBV27|.|TRBJ2-1|.
TGTGCCAGCAGTTTAGGCGGGGCGGGTCTAAATGAGCAGTTCTTC
CASSLGGAGLNEQFF
>TRBV6-4|.|TRBJ2-6|.
TGTGCCAGCAAGAAGGACTCCCTCAGTAGTGGGGCCAACGTCCTGACTTTC
CASKKDSLSSGANVLTF
>TRBV7-8|.|TRBJ2-3|.
TGTGCCAGCAGCTACGGGTCGGGACAACCCCGGGATACGCAGTATTTT
CASSYGSGQPRDTQYF
>TRBV5-1|.|TRBJ1-1|.
TGCGCCAGCAGCTTCACTGAGTCAACTGAAGCTTTCTTT
CASSFTESTEAFF
>TRBV19|few|TRBJ1-1|.
TGTGCCAGTAGTATAGATCTAGGAGGGTGGAACACTGAAGCTTTCTTT
CASSIDLGGWNTEAFF
>TRBV6-1|.|TRBJ1-4|TRBD1
TGTGCCAGCAGTGCACTGGACAGGGAGGAAAAACTGTTTTTT
CASSALDREEKLFF
>TRBV19|.|TRBJ2-7|TRBD2
TGTGCCAGTAGCCTCTATGCTAGCGGGGACCTCGAGCAGTACTTC
CASSLYASGDLEQYF
>TRBV21-1|.|TRBJ1-5|.
TGTGCCAGCAGCTGCGTCGCAGGGAATCGGCAGCCCCAGCATTTT
CASSCVAGNRQPQHF
>TRBV5-4|few|TRBJ1-5|.
TGTGCCAGCAGCTTCGGGAGCGGGCATAGCAATCAGCCCCAGCATTTT
CASSFGSGHSNQPQHF
>TRBV9|.|TRBJ2-1|TRBD2
TGTGCCAGCAGCGTGTCTAGCGGTTACAATGAGCAGTTCTTC
CASSVSSGYNEQFF
>TRBV29-1|.|TRBJ2-1|TRBD2
TGCAGCGTTGTGGCGGGAGGGCCGAAGTTCTTC
CSVVAGGPKFF
>TRBV6-5|.|TRBJ1-6|.
TGTGCCAGCAGTACAGGATATAATTCACCCCTCCACTTT
CASSTGYNSPLHF
>TRBV11-2|.|TRBJ2-7|TRBD2
TGTGCCAGCAGCCCCGGACTAGTCTACGAGCAGTACTTC
CASSPGLVYEQYF
>TRBV6-1|once|TRBJ1-2|TRBD1
TGTGCCAGCAGTGCCTGGACAGGGGTCGCCTATGGCTACACCTTC
CASSAWTGVAYGYTF
>TRBV6-1|.|TRBJ2-2|TRBD1
TGTGCCAGCAGTGTGACAGGGGTGACCGGGGAGCTGTTTTTT
CASSVTGVTGELFF
>TRBV6-5|.|TRBJ2-4|.
TGTGCCAGCAGGGGGGGATCCGTAGCCAAAAACATTCAGTACTTC
CASRGGSVAKNIQYF
>TRBV29-1|.|TRBJ1-2|.
TGCAGCGTTGAAACAGGGACTAACTATGGCTACACCTTC
CSVETGTNYGYTF
>TRBV6-5|.|TRBJ1-3|.
TGTGCCAGCAGCCGGACAGTTATCTCTGGAAACACCATATATTTT
CASSRTVISGNTIYF
>TRBV7-9|.|TRBJ2-1|.
TGCGCCAGCAGCTTATCAGGAGGGTCCTACAATGAGCAGTTCTTC
CASSLSGGSYNEQFF
>TRBV6-5|.|TRBJ2-7|TRBD1
TGTGCCAGCAGTAGGGGACAGCACGAGCAGTACTTC
CASSRGQHEQYF
>TRBV12-2|few|TRBJ2-7|.
TGTGCAAGTCGCTTACCCCGGACAGGGAACTCCTACGAGCAGTACTTC
CASRLPRTGNSYEQYF
>TRBV5-3|.|TRBJ1-6|.
TGTGCCAGATATAGGGGCTACTCCTATAATTCACCCCTCCACTTT
CARYRGYSYNSPLHF
>TRBV5-6|.|TRBJ2-6|.
TGTGCCAGCAGCTTCGAGGTCCAGGGTGGGGCCAACGTCCTGACTTTC
CASSFEVQGGANVLTF
>TRBV4-1|.|TRBJ1-5|.
TGCGCCAGCAGCCAAGTAGTTCAGCGACCGTCTCCACCACCCCAGCATTTT
CASSQVVQRPSPPPQHF
>TRBV20-1|.|TRBJ2-1|TRBD2
TGCAGTGCTAGAAGGACTAGTTCTTCGTTCTTC
CSARRTSSSFF
>TRBV5-4|.|TRBJ2-3|.
TGTGCCAGCAGCTTGGACGCGTACCCAGATACGCAGTATTTT
CASSLDAYPDTQYF
>TRBV7-9|.|TRBJ1-5|.
TGTGCCAGCAGCCGAACAGGGTCGGGTGTTCAGCCCCAGCATTTT
CASSRTGSGVQPQHF
>TRBV10-2|.|TRBJ2-3|.
TGCGCCAGCAGTGAAGCTAGCGGCACAGATACGCAGTATTTT
CASSEASGTDTQYF
>TRBV5-1|.|TRBJ1-2|.
TGCGCCAGCAGCTGGGAGTTGGCCACCGGAGGGGGCTACACCTTC
CASSWELATGGGYTF
>TRBV5-1|.|TRBJ2-7|TRBD2
TGCGCCAGCAGCTTGGCAGGTTCCAGCGGGAGTCGCGAGCAGTACTTC
CASSLAGSSGSREQYF
>TRBV7-2|.|TRBJ2-5|.
TGTGCCAGCAGCTCGACTAGTGCGGGCAGAGGTTTGGAGACCCAGTACTTC
CASSSTSAGRGLETQYF
>TRBV5-4|.|TRBJ2-5|TRBD1
TGTGCCAGCAGCGTGGGACAGGGGCAAGAGACCCAGTACTTC
CASSVGQGQETQYF
>TRBV5-6|.|TRBJ2-7|TRBD1
TGTGCCAGCAGCTTCAGGGGGACAGGGGTCTCCTACGAGCAGTACTTC
CASSFRGTGVSYEQYF
>TRBV6-5|.|TRBJ2-1|TRBD2
TGTGCCAGCAGTTCATTAGCGGGACCCTCCTACAATGAGCAGTTCTTC
CASSSLAGPSYNEQFF
>TRBV6-5|.|TRBJ2-2|.
TGTGCCAGCAGCCCTAGCGACCCGGGAACCGGGGAGCTGTTTTTT
CASSPSDPGTGELFF